This record covers a single T cell receptor (beta chain). Some clones are missing from TCRdb's copy, which holds only in-frame ones; the method was immunoSEQ multiplex PCR. The repertoire holds about 280,000 clones, with about four fifths as singletons. CDR3 length equals 18 residues. The germline gives CDR1 SGHRS, CDR2 YFSETQ. J was trimmed by 2 bases and V by 10 bases; bases with no gene match: 18. The entry originates in a study of blood T cell repertoires in COVID-19. Sequencing used PBMCs or T cells enriched from blood (not recorded which). The chain links TRBV5-1 to TRBJ1-5, with 10 bases that match TRBD1. This clonotype was sampled from a man between 35 and 55 years old who had been exposed to COVID-19. CDR3 sequence: CASIRRDRGRVGNQPQHF. As DNA, the CDR3 is TGCGCCTCCATCCGCAGGGACAGGGGTCGGGTGGGCAATCAGCCCCAGCATTTT.